Listed here are 27 T cell receptor beta chains from one sample, sequenced in a study of OX40 agonist ivuxolimab in advanced cancers. TCRdb's table, derived via immunoSEQ multiplex PCR, lists solely in-frame clones and lacks some. The data show over 45,000 clones, with 65% to 85% seen just once and roughly 1.2% held by the top ten. The source material was CD4+ or CD8+ T cells sorted from blood, sampled in a trial of the OX40 agonist ivuxolimab. The receptors stem from an adult with an advanced solid tumor such as melanoma, head and neck, liver or kidney cancer.

The gene calls are TRBV4-1 and TRBJ1-5; D unclear. V lost 1 base and J 0 bases, leaving 7 bases between the germline ends. CDR1 MGHRA and CDR2 YSYEKL come from the germline V gene. The CDR3 is made up of 15 amino acids. As DNA, the CDR3 is TGCGCCAGCAGCCAAGGATTCTTTAGCAATCAGCCCCAGCATTTT. Translated, it gives CASSQGFFSNQPQHF.

This chain connects TRBV9 to TRBJ2-5, with D uncertain. Germline V CDR1 and CDR2: SGDLS, YYNGEE. Deletions cut 0 bases from V and 3 bases from J, with 12 bases between. CDR3 length equals 15 residues. CDR3 protein: CASSVATTPEETQYF. Written as DNA, the CDR3 is TGTGCCAGCAGCGTAGCTACGACACCCGAAGAGACCCAGTACTTC.

This clone appeared a single time. Here the CDR3 reads CASSLAGDFYNEQFF. Written as DNA, the CDR3 is TGTGCCAGCAGCTTAGCGGGGGACTTCTACAATGAGCAGTTCTTC. V usage is TRBV7-2 and J usage is TRBJ2-1; the D gene is possibly TRBD2 (6 bases). V was clipped by 0 bases and J by 3 bases, with 9 bases between them. There are 15 residues in the CDR3. CDR1 SGHTA and CDR2 FQGNSA come from the germline V gene.

The chain employs TRBV4-3 and TRBJ2-7, with D uncertain. This CDR3 contains 13 residues. CDR1 LGHNA and CDR2 YSLEER come from the germline V gene. Trimming shortened V by 1 base and J by 2 bases, and 6 bases separated the two germline ends. The CDR3 sequence is CASSQAMAYEQYF. CDR3 DNA: TGCGCCAGCAGCCAAGCAATGGCCTACGAGCAGTACTTC.

V gene TRBV7-6 combines with J gene TRBJ1-2; maybe TRBD1 (6 bases). Per the germline V gene, CDR1 is SGHVS and CDR2 is FNYEAQ. CDR3 size: 11 residues. Trimming stripped 5 bases from V and 10 bases from J, with 11 bases between. The CDR3 protein is CASSLHRDYTF. Here the CDR3 DNA reads TGTGCCAGCAGCCTTCACAGGGACTACACCTTC.

The CDR3 spells CASSFSTGGGNTIYF. DNA for the CDR3: TGCGCCAGCAGCTTTTCGACAGGGGGAGGAAACACCATATATTTT. The chain combines TRBV5-1 with TRBJ1-3; 9 bases align to TRBD1. The CDR3 extends over 15 amino acids. CDR1 is SGHRS and CDR2 is YFSETQ in the germline V gene. The ends lost 2 bases at V and 4 bases at J; junction bases unmatched: 4.

In this sample, this clone turned up a few times. The CDR3 DNA reads as TGTGCCAGCAGCTTTTCGGGGCGGGGTGGTGAGCAGTTCTTC. It encodes CASSFSGRGGEQFF. The chain is built from TRBV5-4 and TRBJ2-1; tentatively, D is TRBD2 (6 bases). With 2 bases removed from V and 9 bases from J, the gap between germline ends came to 15 bases. The CDR3 contains 14 residues. In germline, CDR1 is SGHNT, CDR2 YYREEE (reference sequence).

V usage is TRBV18 and J usage is TRBJ1-2; possible D gene TRBD1, 6 bases. V was cut by 4 bases and J by 4 bases, with 13 bases left in between. This CDR3 is built from 14 residues. Germline CDR1 is KGHSH and CDR2 is LQKENI. CDR3 sequence: CASSLSDSTYGYTF. DNA for the CDR3: TGTGCCAGCTCACTATCGGACAGCACCTATGGCTACACCTTC.

Written as DNA, the CDR3 is TGTGCCTGGAGTTCCTTTAGGGTTACTGAAGCTTTCTTT. Amino acid sequence: CAWSSFRVTEAFF. The V gene is TRBV30, the J gene TRBJ1-1; D not certain. Germline lookup yields CDR1 GTSNPN and CDR2 SVGIG (reference sequence). The length of the CDR3 is 13 residues. V was clipped by 2 bases and J by 5 bases, with 12 bases between them.

V is TRBV6-1 and J is TRBJ2-1; 8 bases line up with TRBD2. CDR1 is MNHNS and CDR2 is SASEGT in the germline V gene. V shed 7 bases and J 8 bases; nucleotides not matched to a gene: 13. The CDR3 length is 15 residues. The CDR3 here is CASKFDRGGLDEQFF. Written as DNA, the CDR3 is TGTGCCAGCAAATTCGATCGGGGGGGTTTGGATGAGCAGTTCTTC.

This chain uses TRBV11-2 with TRBJ2-5; 7 nucleotides match TRBD2. Unmatched junction bases numbered 12, after V lost 6 bases and J lost 2 bases. The germline CDR1 and CDR2 sequences are SGHAT and FQNNGV. The CDR3 spans 16 residues. The chain's CDR3 is CASSGLKRGQQETQYF. The CDR3 DNA is TGTGCCAGCAGTGGGTTGAAGCGGGGCCAGCAAGAGACCCAGTACTTC.

CDR3 amino acids: CASSLRRGATDTQYF. CDR3 DNA sequence: TGTGCCAGCAGCCTCCGGCGGGGGGCCACAGATACGCAGTATTTT. This chain uses TRBV7-6 with TRBJ2-3; TRBD2 agrees at 8 bases. The CDR3 runs to 15 residues. V shed 5 bases, J shed 2 bases, and the junction held 6 bases outside the gene matches. The germline V gene encodes CDR1 SGHVS and CDR2 FNYEAQ.

As concerns this clone: The junction and the germline gene differ at one end; a read error may be behind it. The chain employs TRBV7-7 and TRBJ2-1, with 8 bases identical to TRBD1. This CDR3 region has 15 residues. Germline loops: CDR1 SSHAT, CDR2 FNYEAQ (reference sequence). DNA for the CDR3: TGTGCTAGCAGCTTTCGCCAGGGGGCAGGCAATGAGCAGTTCTTC. It codes for CASSFRQGAGNEQFF. Using reference TRBV7-7 and TRBJ2-1 for the parts outside the CDR3, the full variable domain is GAGVSQSPRYKVTKRGQDVTLRCDPISSHATLYWYQQALGQGPEFLTYFNYEAQPDKSGLPSDRFSAERPEGSISTLTIQRTEQRDSAMYRCASSFRQGAGNEQFFGPGTRLTVL.

J is TRBJ2-7 and V is TRBV27; possibly TRBD1 or TRBD2 for D (5 bases each). The CDR3 spans 16 residues. Germline CDR1 reads MNHEY; CDR2 reads SMNVEV (reference sequence). V shed 3 bases and J shed 3 bases, with 18 bases lying between them. The CDR3 spells CASSLGEQGPNYEQYF. For the CDR3, the DNA is TGTGCCAGCAGTTTGGGGGAGCAGGGTCCCAACTACGAGCAGTACTTC.

The chain employs TRBV18 and TRBJ1-1; TRBD1 matches at 7 bases. V lost 2 bases, J lost 0 bases, and 3 bases stayed unmatched. The CDR3 extends over 15 amino acids. Per the germline V gene, CDR1 is KGHSH and CDR2 is LQKENI. CDR3 nucleotides: TGTGCCAGCTCACCAGACAGGGACATGAACACTGAAGCTTTCTTT. It encodes CASSPDRDMNTEAFF.

The gene calls are TRBV14 and TRBJ1-4; D may be TRBD1 (5 bases). V was trimmed by 1 base and J by 0 bases, leaving 15 bases between them. Germline CDR1 and CDR2: SGHDN and FVKESK. The CDR3 sequence is 18 residues long. This CDR3 reads CASSQGTLGVATNEKLFF. The CDR3 DNA sequence: TGTGCCAGCAGCCAAGGCACCTTAGGGGTTGCAACTAATGAAAAACTGTTTTTT.

This chain uses TRBV9 with TRBJ1-4; 7 nucleotides match TRBD1. J gave up 6 bases and V 3 bases, and 8 bases lay outside the gene matches. The CDR3 is 15 amino acids. CDR1 is SGDLS, CDR2 YYNGEE, per germline. This CDR3 reads CASSEAQGWDEKLFF. The DNA for the CDR3 is TGTGCCAGCAGCGAGGCACAGGGGTGGGATGAAAAACTGTTTTTT.

This clone was recorded only once. The V gene is TRBV5-1, the J gene TRBJ2-3; D perhaps matches TRBD1 (5 bases). CDR3 length: 15 amino acids. The germline V gene encodes CDR1 SGHRS and CDR2 YFSETQ. Trimming removed 0 bases from V and 3 bases from J, with 11 bases in between. CDR3 nucleotides: TGCGCCAGCAGCTTGGAGGGGTTTGCGACAGATACGCAGTATTTT. Its translation: CASSLEGFATDTQYF.

The chain has TRBV7-2 and TRBJ2-3, with 7 bases lining up with TRBD2. V dropped 4 bases and J dropped 1; count of bases not matched to a gene: 8. The CDR3 loop spans 16 amino acids. Per germline, CDR1 SGHTA and CDR2 FQGNSA. The DNA for the CDR3 is TGTGCCAGCAGCTACCAGACTAGCTGGGGCACAGATACGCAGTATTTT. It codes for CASSYQTSWGTDTQYF.

CDR3 region: CASRKSGTANTEAFF. The DNA for the CDR3 is TGTGCCAGCAGAAAATCGGGGACAGCGAACACTGAAGCTTTCTTT. The chain joins TRBV2 to TRBJ1-1; 7 bases are a match to TRBD1. The CDR3 is 15 residues long. Trimming cost V 6 bases and J 1 base; bases outside gene matches: 8. The V gene's germline CDR1 is SNHLY and CDR2 FYNNEI.

The chain is built from TRBV18 and TRBJ1-1; 7 bases fit TRBD1. The germline V gene encodes CDR1 KGHSH and CDR2 LQKENI. V lost 4 bases to trimming and J lost 3 bases; unmatched junction nucleotides: 8. The CDR3 extends over 15 amino acids. This CDR3 is CASSLSGGPYTEAFF. The CDR3 region has the DNA TGTGCCAGCTCACTCTCAGGGGGACCTTACACTGAAGCTTTCTTT.

The J gene is TRBJ1-5, the V gene TRBV5-6; tentatively, D is TRBD1 (5 bases). V was pared by 0 bases and J by 3 bases, with 7 bases between. This CDR3 comprises 14 residues. CDR1 is SGHDT, CDR2 YYEEEE, per germline. The CDR3 region has the DNA TGTGCCAGCAGCTTGGGCAGGGTCAATCAGCCCCAGCATTTT. Its protein product is CASSLGRVNQPQHF. The variable domain in full, with the rest retrieved from reference TRBV5-6 and TRBJ1-5, is DAGVTQSPTHLIKTRGQQVTLRCSPKSGHDTVSWYQQALGQGPQFIFQYYEEEERQRGNFPDRFSGHQFPNYSSELNVNALLLGDSALYLCASSLGRVNQPQHFGDGTRLSIL.

V usage is TRBV25-1 and J usage is TRBJ1-6, with D unresolved. V was cut by 2 bases and J by 3 bases, with 11 bases left in between. CDR1 is MGHDK, CDR2 SYGVNS, per germline. The CDR3 spans 16 residues. CDR3: CASSEKGPIYNSPLHF. In DNA, the CDR3 is TGTGCCAGCAGTGAAAAAGGTCCGATCTATAATTCACCCCTCCACTTT.

The gene calls are TRBV7-3 and TRBJ2-5; TRBD1 or TRBD2 may be the D gene (6 bases each). The germline V gene has CDR1 SGHTA and CDR2 FQGTGA. There are 15 residues in the CDR3. Deletions cut 5 bases from V and 5 bases from J, with 18 bases between. CDR3 loop: CASSPNGGPAETQYF. In DNA, the CDR3 is TGTGCCAGCAGCCCCAACGGGGGCCCAGCGGAGACCCAGTACTTC.

V and J are TRBV7-2 and TRBJ1-2, with D possibly being TRBD1 (6 bases). CDR3 size: 14 residues. V was shortened by 3 bases and J by 5 bases, with 13 bases between the two germline ends. Germline V gene sequence: CDR1 SGHTA, CDR2 FQGNSA. The CDR3 region has the DNA TGTGCCAGCAGCTTCCCCAGGGGCGAGTATGGCTACACCTTC. As protein: CASSFPRGEYGYTF.

The J gene is TRBJ1-1, the V gene TRBV7-9; 10 nucleotides align to TRBD1. The CDR3 length is 14 residues. The germline V gene has CDR1 SEHNR and CDR2 FQNEAQ (reference sequence). J lost 6 bases, V lost 3 bases, and 4 bases had no gene match. The CDR3 region has the DNA TGTGCCAGCAGCTTGGGACAGGGGTTCGCTGAAGCTTTCTTT. Translation: CASSLGQGFAEAFF.

The chain employs TRBV18 and TRBJ1-1, with 10 nucleotides matching TRBD1. Germline CDR1 KGHSH, CDR2 LQKENI. Losses at the gene ends were 3 bases for V and 3 bases for J; bases not matched to a gene: 4. This CDR3 is 15 amino acids long. CDR3 protein: CASSPETGGYTEAFF. For the CDR3, the DNA is TGTGCCAGCTCACCGGAGACAGGGGGCTACACTGAAGCTTTCTTT.